The clone carrying this T cell receptor (beta chain) is deemed medium-sized. Its antigen remains unidentified. The sample belongs to a study of spatial heterogeneity in lung cancer. Overall study: Within raw reads, each unique TCR and UMI combination appeared on average more than ten times. Study-level results: Tumors with more nonsynonymous mutations had more expanded intratumoral alpha and beta TCRs. Ubiquitous expanded TCR counts tracked ubiquitous nonsynonymous mutations, and regional counts tracked regional ones.

Time point: sample taken at primary tumor resection. Whole RNA obtained from tumor, nontumor lung or frozen PBMC underwent sequencing without sorting. CDR3 length equals 12 residues. V lost 5 bases to trimming and J lost 0 bases; unmatched junction nucleotides: 1. Germline assignment: CDR1 SQVTM and CDR2 ANQGSEA. TCRdb re-analysed the 5' RACE reads in MiXCR, keeping a single row per CDR3 protein. The table records a few thousand distinct CDR3 sequences, around a sixth of them present only once. The chain joins TRBV29-1 to TRBJ2-7; 7 nucleotides align to TRBD2. The clonotype comes from a male donor with early-stage non-small cell lung cancer. This material consisted of lung tumor tissue, taken at surgery. The CDR3 protein is CSVRTSSYEQYF. CDR3 DNA sequence: TGCAGCGTTAGGACTAGCTCCTACGAGCAGTACTTC.